This TCR beta chain was recorded in a study of metastatic and nonmetastatic thyroid tumors (dated by TCRdb to between 2020 and 2021). Study-level background: For patients with malignant and with benign thyroid disease, the researchers compared repertoires between peripheral blood samples and tumor or nodule tissue samples. What the study reported, not specific to this receptor: TCR beta diversity was reported as significantly higher in malignant tumors than in benign nodules, in both blood and tumor samples.

Receptors were amplified or captured by PCR. The sequencing machine was an Illumina HiSeq 4000. High-throughput sequencing was used to profile the TCR beta-chain CDR3 region of each patient. Per the source publication's procedure: CDR3 differences across clinicopathological groups were used to build a classifier for discriminating distant-metastatic papillary thyroid cancer patients. The Shannon index was used to assess repertoire diversity, and the Morisita-Horn index was used to assess tumor-blood repertoire similarity. Using fastp at Q25 and MiXCR, TCRdb reprocessed the public reads and kept productive beta chains. The V and J calls follow TCRdb's processing rather than the paper's. Here the sample has some 15,000 clones; approximately 3.9% occur a single time. The top ten hold roughly 29% of the sample. Concerning this clone: Its binding antigen is unknown. No per-base quality is available; no much larger clone lies one base away.

The CDR3 has 14 amino acids, counting the end cysteine and phenylalanine. CDR3 DNA only is kept here, 42 bases in frame from base 1. V lost 3 bases and J lost 7 bases, and the count of bases not matched to a germline gene is 9. In the germline V gene, CDR1 corresponds to SGDLS and CDR2 to YYNGEE. Before undergoing thyroid surgery, none of the patients had been given any kind of treatment. Patient clinical samples collected from 2012 to 2018 were retrospectively analysed using T-cell receptor beta sequencing. The chain is assembled from TRBV9 and TRBJ1-2; 7 central bases correspond to TRBD1. The sequence was obtained from a female donor with papillary thyroid cancer or a benign thyroid nodule (not recorded which). Some clones in this sample may be carry-over from other donors' samples. The sequenced sample consisted of tumor tissue. At the DNA level, the sequence is TGTGCCAGCAGCGCGCGGGGGACAGAAATTGGCTACACCTTC. Its protein reads: CASSARGTEIGYTF.